A single T cell receptor beta chain is shown here with its context. The data were produced by immunoSEQ multiplex PCR, yet TCRdb's version contains in-frame clones alone and is incomplete. This sample has tens of thousands of clones, with about 89% found just once. Germline V gene lookup returns CDR1 MNHEY and CDR2 SMNVEV (reference sequence). This CDR3 region has 14 residues. V lost 7 bases and J 3 bases, leaving 14 bases between the germline ends. The data were obtained in a study of blood T cell repertoires in COVID-19. Study background: From the United States, Italy and Spain came samples of acute and convalescent COVID-19. The analysed material was cDNA or gDNA that came from T cells, B-cell-depleted T cells, or PBMCs.

The chain has TRBV27 and TRBJ2-3; D is possibly TRBD1 (7 bases). Sequenced: peripheral blood. This clonotype originated in a woman aged 70-85 years with acute or convalescent COVID-19. The CDR3 coding sequence is TGTGCCAGCAAGGAGGGGGCCGGTACAGATACGCAGTATTTT. Translation gives CASKEGAGTDTQYF.